The 30 T cell receptor beta chains below were found in one sample sequenced in a study of technical replicates of blood from a handful of donors. The data were produced by immunoSEQ multiplex PCR, yet TCRdb's version contains in-frame clones alone and is incomplete. The table records under 100,000 clones, around 94% of them present only once. The sequenced material came from T cells isolated from PBMCs. The receptor set was obtained from a human donor in good health.

The chain employs TRBV15 and TRBJ2-7, with 7 nucleotides matching TRBD2. Germline V lookup: CDR1 LNHNV, CDR2 YYDKDF (reference sequence). The CDR3 consists of 16 residues. Losses at the gene ends were 3 bases for V and 0 bases for J; bases not matched to a gene: 8. CDR3 DNA sequence: TGTGCCACCAGCAGTCCCAAGGCTAGCGGCTCCTACGAGCAGTACTTC. Its protein product is CATSSPKASGSYEQYF.

V usage is TRBV4-2 and J usage is TRBJ1-2; tentatively, D is TRBD1 (6 bases). CDR1 and CDR2 from the germline V gene are LGHNA and YNFKEQ. The CDR3 is 15 amino acids. With 1 base removed from V and 1 base from J, the gap between germline ends came to 10 bases. The CDR3 nucleotides read TGTGCCAGCAGCCAAGTGGAAGGGGGTAACTATGGCTACACCTTC. Its translation: CASSQVEGGNYGYTF.

V gene TRBV7-8 combines with J gene TRBJ1-3; 7 positions match TRBD1. Looked up from germline, CDR1 is SGHVS and CDR2 is FQNEAQ. The CDR3 extends over 16 amino acids. V was pared by 5 bases and J by 3 bases, with 10 bases of the junction left unmatched. The CDR3 loop is CASSRRQGGYGNTIYF. The DNA of the CDR3 is TGTGCCAGCAGCAGAAGACAGGGAGGATATGGAAACACCATATATTTT. Based on the CDR3 plus reference TRBV7-8 and TRBJ1-3, the full variable domain is GAGVSQSPRYKVAKRGQDVALRCDPISGHVSLFWYQQALGQGPEFLTYFQNEAQLDKSGLPSDRFFAERPEGSVSTLKIQRTQQEDSAVYLCASSRRQGGYGNTIYFGEGSWLTVV.

This clone was detected only once. The chain links TRBV4-1 to TRBJ2-2, with 7 bases aligning to TRBD1. The CDR3 extends over 16 amino acids. The ends lost 5 bases at V and 4 bases at J; junction bases unmatched: 10. The germline V gene has CDR1 MGHRA and CDR2 YSYEKL. The CDR3 reads CASSGTENSVTGELFF. The CDR3 nucleotides are TGCGCCAGCAGCGGGACAGAGAATAGTGTCACCGGGGAGCTGTTTTTT.

The chain carries TRBV2 and TRBJ2-3; maybe TRBD1 (5 bases). V gave up 4 bases and J gave up 3 bases, with 17 bases separating them. Germline CDR1 reads SNHLY; CDR2 reads FYNNEI. This CDR3 is 16 amino acids long. Here the CDR3 reads CASSAETARATDTQYF. In nucleotides, the CDR3 is TGTGCCAGCAGTGCCGAGACAGCCAGAGCTACAGATACGCAGTATTTT. The whole variable domain, filled in from reference TRBV2 and TRBJ2-3, reads EPEVTQTPSHQVTQMGQEVILRCVPISNHLYFYWYRQILGQKVEFLVSFYNNEISEKSEIFDDQFSVERPDGSNFTLKIRSTKLEDSAMYFCASSAETARATDTQYFGPGTRLTVL.

The V gene is TRBV30, the J gene TRBJ1-2; D possibly corresponds to TRBD1 (5 bases). Trimming left V 1 base short and J 8 bases short, with 14 bases between. CDR3 size: 13 residues. From germline, CDR1 is GTSNPN and CDR2 SVGIG (reference sequence). The CDR3 sequence is CAWSAAGYGGYTF. For the CDR3, the DNA is TGTGCCTGGAGTGCGGCAGGGTATGGAGGCTACACCTTC. The full variable domain, with the rest looked up from reference TRBV30 and TRBJ1-2, is SQTIHQWPATLVQPVGSPLSLECTVEGTSNPNLYWYRQAAGRGLQLLFYSVGIGQISSEVPQNLSASRPQDRQFILSSKKLLLSDSGFYLCAWSAAGYGGYTFGSGTRLTVV.

The chain recombines TRBV2 with TRBJ1-2; no clear D. The germline gives CDR1 SNHLY, CDR2 FYNNEI. The V end lost 3 bases, the J end lost 6 bases, and 8 bases lay between the germline ends. The CDR3 runs to 12 residues. The CDR3 here is CASSDSRDGYTF. The CDR3 coding sequence is TGTGCCAGCAGTGATTCTCGGGATGGCTACACCTTC.

V gene TRBV27 combines with J gene TRBJ1-5, with TRBD1 matching over 10 bases. The CDR3 sequence is 14 residues long. J gave up 6 bases and V 5 bases, and 4 bases lay outside the gene matches. The germline gives CDR1 MNHEY, CDR2 SMNVEV (reference sequence). This chain's CDR3 is CASSATGGGQPQHF. The DNA for the CDR3 is TGTGCCAGCAGTGCGACAGGGGGCGGTCAGCCCCAGCATTTT.

The chain combines TRBV11-2 with TRBJ2-1; 9 nucleotides line up with TRBD1. The V gene's germline CDR1 is SGHAT and CDR2 FQNNGV. The junction had 10 bases not matched to a gene; V was cut back by 5 bases and J by 8 bases. This CDR3 region has 15 residues. The CDR3: CASSPSIGTGHEQFF. The CDR3 DNA reads as TGTGCCAGCAGCCCCTCGATCGGGACAGGGCATGAGCAGTTCTTC.

The table lists this clone with a count of one. V is TRBV30 and J is TRBJ1-2, with D maybe TRBD1 (5 bases). The CDR3 spans 12 residues. CDR1 and CDR2 (germline): GTSNPN, SVGIG (reference sequence). Trimming stripped 1 base from V and 3 bases from J, with 6 bases between. The CDR3 here is CAWSEGYYGYTF. The CDR3 region has the DNA TGTGCCTGGAGTGAGGGGTACTATGGCTACACCTTC.

This clone was recorded only once. The genes are TRBV15 and TRBJ1-1; D not certain. The V end lost 1 base, the J end lost 1 base, and 7 bases lay between the germline ends. Per the germline V gene, CDR1 is LNHNV and CDR2 is YYDKDF (reference sequence). The CDR3 sequence is 14 residues long. This chain's CDR3 is CATSRVEGNTEAFF. In DNA form, the CDR3 reads TGTGCCACCAGCAGAGTCGAGGGGAACACTGAAGCTTTCTTT.

The chain couples TRBV7-3 to TRBJ1-1; D gene uncertain. V was trimmed by 2 bases and J by 0 bases, leaving 10 bases between them. Per the germline V gene, CDR1 is SGHTA and CDR2 is FQGTGA. The CDR3 has 15 residues. DNA for the CDR3: TGTGCCAGCAGCTTAGGCAACCCTTTGAACACTGAAGCTTTCTTT. Amino acids: CASSLGNPLNTEAFF. The entire variable domain, with the rest obtained from reference TRBV7-3 and TRBJ1-1, is as follows: GAGVSQTPSNKVTEKGKYVELRCDPISGHTALYWYRQSLGQGPEFLIYFQGTGAADDSGLPNDRFFAVRPEGSVSTLKIQRTERGDSAVYLCASSLGNPLNTEAFFGQGTRLTVV.

The V call is TRBV28, the J call TRBJ1-5; 7 bases are a match to TRBD1. After removal of 5 bases from V and 2 bases from J, the junction contained 15 bases not matched to a gene. CDR1 is MDHEN and CDR2 is SYDVKM in the germline V gene. The length of the CDR3 is 18 residues. The CDR3 is CASSPRTGLGIGNQPQHF. In nucleotides, the CDR3 is TGTGCCAGCAGTCCGAGGACAGGTTTGGGTATTGGCAATCAGCCCCAGCATTTT.

The rearrangement links TRBV5-6 to TRBJ1-2, with a weak D call TRBD1 (5 bases). In germline, CDR1 is SGHDT, CDR2 YYEEEE. Trimming took 7 bases from V and 0 from J, leaving 13 bases between them. This CDR3 is 14 amino acids long. CDR3 bases: TGTGCCAGCCAAGACAGATTCTCTAACTATGGCTACACCTTC. It yields the protein CASQDRFSNYGYTF.

There are a few counts of this clone. The V call is TRBV13, the J call TRBJ2-1; 10 bases agree with TRBD1. Germline values: CDR1 PRHDT, CDR2 FYEKMQ (reference sequence). The CDR3 runs 15 residues. V lost 4 bases to trimming and J lost 8 bases; unmatched junction nucleotides: 8. Written as DNA, the CDR3 is TGTGCCAGCAGCTCGTCCTTGACAGGGGGCGATGAGCAGTTCTTC. Its translation is CASSSSLTGGDEQFF.

The chain has TRBV5-4 and TRBJ1-2; TRBD1 is a possible D gene (5 bases). V lost 5 bases and J lost 4, with 18 bases in between. The CDR3 sequence is 15 residues long. The germline V gene has CDR1 SGHNT and CDR2 YYREEE (reference sequence). The CDR3 loop reads CASSSENRMAYGYTF. CDR3 nucleotides: TGTGCCAGCAGTTCGGAGAACAGGATGGCCTATGGCTACACCTTC. The full variable domain, rest sourced from reference TRBV5-4 and TRBJ1-2, is ETGVTQSPTHLIKTRGQQVTLRCSSQSGHNTVSWYQQALGQGPQFIFQYYREEENGRGNFPPRFSGLQFPNYSSELNVNALELDDSALYLCASSSENRMAYGYTFGSGTRLTVV.

This chain links TRBV19 with TRBJ2-3, with D perhaps TRBD2 (6 bases). The V gene lost 5 bases and the J gene lost 0 bases, with 9 bases spanning the gap. CDR3 size: 14 residues. Germline assignment: CDR1 LNHDA and CDR2 SQIVND (reference sequence). The CDR3 protein is CASSEGLSTDTQYF. CDR3 nucleotides: TGTGCCAGTAGTGAGGGACTTAGCACAGATACGCAGTATTTT.

The chain employs TRBV14 and TRBJ2-3, with 9 bases lining up with TRBD2. This CDR3 contains 16 residues. CDR1 and CDR2 (germline): SGHDN, FVKESK. J gave up 7 bases and V 4 bases, and 12 bases lay outside the gene matches. CDR3 in amino acids: CASSPVKREAANTQYF. The DNA of the CDR3 is TGTGCCAGCAGCCCCGTGAAGCGGGAGGCCGCTAATACGCAGTATTTT. The full variable domain, with the rest looked up from reference TRBV14 and TRBJ2-3, is EAGVTQFPSHSVIEKGQTVTLRCDPISGHDNLYWYRRVMGKEIKFLLHFVKESKQDESGMPNNRFLAERTGGTYSTLKVQPAELEDSGVYFCASSPVKREAANTQYFGPGTRLTVL.

The V gene is TRBV4-1, the J gene TRBJ1-1; 7 nucleotides line up with TRBD1. The trim removed 1 base at V and 0 bases at J, leaving 8 bases unmatched. This CDR3 region has 17 residues. Germline loops: CDR1 MGHRA, CDR2 YSYEKL. This CDR3 is CASSQGPHRGLNTEAFF. The CDR3 DNA is TGCGCCAGCAGCCAAGGTCCGCACAGGGGACTGAACACTGAAGCTTTCTTT.

J is TRBJ2-3 and V is TRBV7-6; D remains ambiguous. The CDR3 is 15 residues long. Germline V gene sequence: CDR1 SGHVS, CDR2 FNYEAQ. V was pared by 3 bases and J by 2 bases, with 12 bases between. The CDR3: CASSLRSSPTDTQYF. DNA for the CDR3: TGTGCCAGCAGCTTGCGGAGTAGCCCCACAGATACGCAGTATTTT. Based on the CDR3 plus reference TRBV7-6 and TRBJ2-3, the full variable domain is GAGVSQSPRYKVTKRGQDVALRCDPISGHVSLYWYRQALGQGPEFLTYFNYEAQQDKSGLPNDRFSAERPEGSISTLTIQRTEQRDSAMYRCASSLRSSPTDTQYFGPGTRLTVL.

The chain recombines TRBV5-1 with TRBJ1-1, with 8 bases aligning to TRBD1. Trimming at V came to 0 bases and at J to 1 base, leaving 14 bases not matched to a gene. In germline, CDR1 is SGHRS, CDR2 YFSETQ. CDR3 length equals 19 residues. For the CDR3, the DNA is TGCGCCAGCAGCTTGGGAGAGGACAGGGCGGGAGGGGAGAACACTGAAGCTTTCTTT. Amino acids: CASSLGEDRAGGENTEAFF.

The CDR3 nucleotides are TGTGCCAGCAGCTTAGTTGCGGGTTGGGAGACCCAGTACTTC. Encoded protein: CASSLVAGWETQYF. This chain joins TRBV7-8 and TRBJ2-5; maybe TRBD2 (5 bases). Trimming left V 1 base short and J 5 bases short, with 11 bases between. Germline lookup yields CDR1 SGHVS and CDR2 FQNEAQ. The length of the CDR3 is 14 residues.

The chain couples TRBV4-2 to TRBJ1-3; D is unresolved. This CDR3 region has 14 residues. Germline CDR1 reads LGHNA; CDR2 reads YNFKEQ. Between the trimmed V and J ends, which lost 4 bases and 1 base, there was a span of 8 bases. The DNA for the CDR3 is TGTGCCAGCAGCCGAGGAAAATCTGGAAACACCATATATTTT. Protein: CASSRGKSGNTIYF.

The V call is TRBV19, the J call TRBJ1-2; 7 bases fit TRBD1. V was pared by 3 bases and J by 6 bases, with 7 bases of the junction left unmatched. Germline V lookup: CDR1 LNHDA, CDR2 SQIVND (reference sequence). The CDR3 runs 14 residues. CDR3 sequence: CASSILDRANGYTF. CDR3 nucleotide sequence: TGTGCCAGTAGTATCCTCGACAGGGCCAATGGCTACACCTTC.

The V and J genes are TRBV5-1 and TRBJ1-3; TRBD1 matches at 8 bases. This CDR3 contains 17 residues. Looked up from germline, CDR1 is SGHRS and CDR2 is YFSETQ. V was clipped by 4 bases and J by 0 bases; unmatched bases: 9. Written as DNA, the CDR3 is TGCGCCAGCAGCCGCGGCCCAGGGGGCGGCTCTGGAAACACCATATATTTT. Translated: CASSRGPGGGSGNTIYF.

The chain carries TRBV7-9 and TRBJ2-3; 9 bases are shared with TRBD2. This CDR3 has 15 residues. V trimming: 1 base; J trimming: 1 base; junction bases outside the gene matches: 0. CDR1 and CDR2 from the germline V gene are SEHNR and FQNEAQ (reference sequence). CDR3 DNA sequence: TGTGCCAGCAGCTTAGGGACTAGCGGCACAGATACGCAGTATTTT. Translated, it gives CASSLGTSGTDTQYF. The full variable domain, in which reference TRBV7-9 and TRBJ2-3 provide the parts outside the CDR3, is DTGVSQNPRHKITKRGQNVTFRCDPISEHNRLYWYRQTLGQGPEFLTYFQNEAQLEKSRLLSDRFSAERPKGSFSTLEIQRTEQGDSAMYLCASSLGTSGTDTQYFGPGTRLTVL.

The V and J genes are TRBV28 and TRBJ1-5, with D maybe TRBD1 (6 bases). V was clipped by 6 bases and J by 0 bases, with 12 bases between them. Germline assignment: CDR1 MDHEN and CDR2 SYDVKM. The length of the CDR3 is 15 residues. The CDR3 DNA follows: TGTGCCAGCAGCCCCGCAGGGGTTAGCAATCAGCCCCAGCATTTT. Protein product: CASSPAGVSNQPQHF.

J is TRBJ2-6 and V is TRBV19; no definite D call. CDR3 length equals 17 residues. Germline V gene lookup returns CDR1 LNHDA and CDR2 SQIVND (reference sequence). The V end lost 0 bases, the J end lost 2 bases, and 11 bases lay between the germline ends. This CDR3 reads CASSIERRTAGANVLTF. The CDR3 nucleotides read TGTGCCAGTAGTATAGAGCGAAGAACGGCTGGGGCCAACGTCCTGACTTTC.

In nucleotides, the CDR3 is TGTGCCAGCAGCTTAGCACTCGACAGCCCTTTGCGCTACACCTTC. This sequence encodes CASSLALDSPLRYTF. The chain links TRBV7-9 to TRBJ1-2, with D tentatively TRBD1 (5 bases). In germline, CDR1 is SEHNR, CDR2 FQNEAQ (reference sequence). With 0 bases removed from V and 9 bases from J, the gap between germline ends came to 17 bases. This CDR3 spans 15 amino acids. The full variable domain, its missing parts supplied by reference TRBV7-9 and TRBJ1-2, is DTGVSQNPRHKITKRGQNVTFRCDPISEHNRLYWYRQTLGQGPEFLTYFQNEAQLEKSRLLSDRFSAERPKGSFSTLEIQRTEQGDSAMYLCASSLALDSPLRYTFGSGTRLTVV.

CDR3 DNA: TGTGCCAGCAGCTCTCTACCGGGACAAATCACAGATACGCAGTATTTT. Translating it yields CASSSLPGQITDTQYF. This chain connects TRBV5-4 to TRBJ2-3, with D tentatively TRBD1 (6 bases). The CDR3 is 16 amino acids. V was trimmed by 3 bases and J by 2 bases, leaving 16 bases between them. CDR1 and CDR2 (germline): SGHNT, YYREEE (reference sequence).